The clone carrying this T cell receptor beta chain was counted only a few times. This entry comes from a study of OX40 agonist ivuxolimab in advanced cancers. Here immunoSEQ multiplex PCR was the method, and the copy in TCRdb shows in-frame clones only, minus some. Of around 68,000 clones listed, approximately 85% were seen once; the top ten hold roughly 17%. The germline gives CDR1 LNHDA, CDR2 SQIVND (reference sequence). Between the trimmed V and J ends, which lost 0 bases and 8 bases, there was a span of 13 bases. This CDR3 is built from 14 residues. Sample: CD4+ or CD8+ T cells sorted from blood, taken in a trial of the OX40 agonist ivuxolimab. The chain recombines TRBV19 with TRBJ1-2; TRBD1 is a possible D gene (5 bases). This TCR was recovered from an adult with an advanced solid tumor such as melanoma, head and neck, liver or kidney cancer. The CDR3 region has the DNA TGTGCCAGTAGTATAGAGTCGACAGCCAGAGGCTACACCTTC. This codes for CASSIESTARGYTF.